The 5 T cell receptor beta chains presented below share a single source sample, sequenced in a study of blood T cell repertoires in COVID-19. Some clones are missing from TCRdb's copy, which holds only in-frame ones; the method was immunoSEQ multiplex PCR. Among hundreds of thousands of clones listed, roughly 85% were seen once. The material sequenced was peripheral blood. The receptor set was obtained from a woman aged 25 to 39 with active or convalescent COVID-19.

The chain joins TRBV20-1 to TRBJ1-4; D remains unclear. This CDR3 comprises 12 residues. The V end was cut by 3 bases, the J end by 6 bases, with 8 bases between. Germline CDR1 is DFQATT and CDR2 is SNEGSKA (reference sequence). In DNA form, the CDR3 reads TGCAGTGCTAGTCGGGAATATGAAAAACTGTTTTTT. It specifies CSASREYEKLFF.

V is TRBV5-1 and J is TRBJ1-1, with 7 bases lining up with TRBD1. The CDR3 covers 15 residues. V was clipped by 0 bases and J by 0 bases; unmatched bases: 2. Germline V lookup: CDR1 SGHRS, CDR2 YFSETQ. CDR3 loop: CASSLGTGVNTEAFF. The CDR3, as DNA: TGCGCCAGCAGCTTGGGTACAGGGGTGAACACTGAAGCTTTCTTT.

CDR3 nucleotides: TGTGCCAGCAGCTTGGGCCGGGGGGCAAACGGAGAAAAACTGTTTTTT. Amino acids: CASSLGRGANGEKLFF. The chain is built from TRBV5-5 and TRBJ1-4, with D tentatively TRBD1 (6 bases). The germline V and J ends were trimmed by 0 bases and 8 bases, with 17 bases remaining between them. Germline V lookup: CDR1 SGHKS, CDR2 YYEKEE (reference sequence). The CDR3 covers 16 residues.

V usage is TRBV2 and J usage is TRBJ1-4; 8 bases are shared with TRBD1. This CDR3 contains 14 residues. Germline assignment: CDR1 SNHLY and CDR2 FYNNEI. Unmatched junction bases numbered 5, after V lost 4 bases and J lost 7 bases. This chain's CDR3 is CASSAQGAGEKLFF. Written as DNA, the CDR3 is TGTGCCAGCAGTGCCCAGGGGGCGGGTGAAAAACTGTTTTTT.

Remarks on this clone: The DNA is left out, because the CDR3 cannot be placed on it with certainty; the CDR3 is given as TCRdb lists it. The genes are TRBV5-6 and TRBJ2-2; whether TRBD1, the table's D call, matches the DNA was not checked. Per germline, CDR1 SGHDT and CDR2 YYEEEE. The CDR3 sequence runs 16 residues, both termini included. The CDR3 region is CASSFFGSVITGELFF.